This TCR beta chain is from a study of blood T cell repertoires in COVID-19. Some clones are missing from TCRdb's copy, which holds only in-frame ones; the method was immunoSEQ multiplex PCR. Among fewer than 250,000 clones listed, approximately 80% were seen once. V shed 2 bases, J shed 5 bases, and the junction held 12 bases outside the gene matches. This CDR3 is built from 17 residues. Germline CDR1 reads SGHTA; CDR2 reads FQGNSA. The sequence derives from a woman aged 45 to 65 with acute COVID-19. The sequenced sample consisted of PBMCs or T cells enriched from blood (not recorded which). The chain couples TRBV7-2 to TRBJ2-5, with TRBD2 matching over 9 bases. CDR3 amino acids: CASSLFGGAGGSETQYF. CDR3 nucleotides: TGTGCCAGCAGCTTATTTGGGGGAGCGGGAGGATCGGAGACCCAGTACTTC.